Below, 10 T cell receptor beta chains from the same sample are listed, as sequenced in a study of T cell clonotyping in hematopoietic cell transplantation. Produced via immunoSEQ multiplex PCR; TCRdb's table is partial and in-frame only. The top ten hold 40% to 50% of the sample, which has approximately 5,900 clones, about nine tenths seen once. Sequenced here: peripheral blood mononuclear cells, sampled 100 days after allogeneic stem cell transplant. Receptor source: a female patient aged 50-59 years who had an allogeneic stem cell transplant from a related donor, so the T cells may come from the graft donor. Some clones in this sample may be carry-over from other donors' samples.

As DNA, the CDR3 is TGTGCCAGCAGCGTGTTAGACGAGCAGTACTTC. It specifies CASSVLDEQYF. The chain joins TRBV21-1 to TRBJ2-7; the DNA was not used to check the table's D call, TRBD2. TRBV21-1 is flagged as a pseudogene. The CDR3 is 11 residues long.

The count of this clone is one. J is TRBJ1-4 and V is TRBV7-2; D perhaps matches TRBD1 (5 bases). The CDR3 runs to 15 residues. The V gene's germline CDR1 is SGHTA and CDR2 FQGNSA. Trimming cost V 4 bases and J 7 bases, with 16 bases left between them. The CDR3 DNA follows: TGTGCCAGCAGCTCTCCAGGACGGAGGGGTGAAAAACTGTTTTTT. It codes for CASSSPGRRGEKLFF.

The chain combines TRBV7-8 with TRBJ2-2, with TRBD1 identical over 8 bases. The trim removed 2 bases at V and 1 base at J, leaving 9 bases unmatched. The germline V gene has CDR1 SGHVS and CDR2 FQNEAQ. This CDR3 is 18 amino acids long. CDR3 sequence (DNA): TGTGCCAGCAGCTTAATCGACAGGGGTTGGTTGAACACCGGGGAGCTGTTTTTT. It yields the protein CASSLIDRGWLNTGELFF.

This chain joins TRBV28 and TRBJ2-7; no clear D gene. Germline V gene sequence: CDR1 MDHEN, CDR2 SYDVKM. V was trimmed by 6 bases and J by 5 bases, leaving 11 bases between them. This CDR3 region has 12 residues. CDR3 in amino acids: CASSPWSNEQYF. The DNA for the CDR3 is TGTGCCAGCAGCCCTTGGAGTAACGAGCAGTACTTC.

The gene calls are TRBV6-6 and TRBJ2-7; D is ambiguous. Germline V gives CDR1 MNHNY, CDR2 SVGAGI (reference sequence). The CDR3 is 12 amino acids. V was cut by 6 bases and J by 0 bases, with 6 bases left in between. For the CDR3, the DNA is TGTGCCAGCAGAGGAGACTCCTACGAGCAGTACTTC. This codes for CASRGDSYEQYF.

The chain is built from TRBV7-9 and TRBJ1-3, with D maybe TRBD1 (5 bases). Trimming took 8 bases from V and 1 from J, leaving 9 bases between them. Germline assignment: CDR1 SEHNR and CDR2 FQNEAQ (reference sequence). The CDR3 is 13 residues long. CDR3: CASRDASGNTIYF. Written as DNA, the CDR3 is TGTGCCAGCCGGGACGCTTCTGGAAACACCATATATTTT. Based on the CDR3 plus reference TRBV7-9 and TRBJ1-3, the full variable domain is DTGVSQNPRHKITKRGQNVTFRCDPISEHNRLYWYRQTLGQGPEFLTYFQNEAQLEKSRLLSDRFSAERPKGSFSTLEIQRTEQGDSAMYLCASRDASGNTIYFGEGSWLTVV.

This chain uses TRBV7-6 with TRBJ2-7; 8 bases fit TRBD2. The trim removed 4 bases at V and 3 bases at J, leaving 8 bases unmatched. This CDR3 is built from 15 residues. Germline V gene sequence: CDR1 SGHVS, CDR2 FNYEAQ. CDR3 coding DNA: TGTGCCAGCAGCTCCCCTATGCGGGGGGTCTACGAGCAGTACTTC. Translating gives CASSSPMRGVYEQYF.

The chain uses TRBV14 and TRBJ2-1; TRBD2 agrees at 14 bases. Trimming removed 4 bases from V and 10 bases from J; junction bases left unmatched: 9. The germline CDR1 and CDR2 sequences are SGHDN and FVKESK. The CDR3 loop spans 16 amino acids. DNA of the CDR3: TGTGCCAGCAGCCCGGGACTAGCGGGAGAGGTTCGCGAGCAGTTCTTC. Translated, it gives CASSPGLAGEVREQFF.

The gene calls are TRBV7-2 and TRBJ2-5, with 11 bases identical to TRBD2. The CDR3 has 16 residues. Germline V gives CDR1 SGHTA, CDR2 FQGNSA. The junction had 10 bases not matched to a gene; V was cut back by 5 bases and J by 5 bases. In DNA form, the CDR3 reads TGTGCCAGCAGCCCGGGGACTAGCGGCCCCCTGGAGACCCAGTACTTC. Residues: CASSPGTSGPLETQYF.

The chain uses TRBV19 and TRBJ1-5; D is undetermined. The germline gives CDR1 LNHDA, CDR2 SQIVND (reference sequence). The CDR3 is 16 amino acids. Trimming cost V 5 bases and J 0 bases, with 14 bases left between them. The CDR3 DNA reads TGTGCCAGTAGTCCCCCGGGCAGGCCTAGCAATCAGCCCCAGCATTTT. The encoded protein is CASSPPGRPSNQPQHF. Supplemented by reference TRBV19 and TRBJ1-5, the full variable domain reads DGGITQSPKYLFRKEGQNVTLSCEQNLNHDAMYWYRQDPGQGLRLIYYSQIVNDFQKGDIAEGYSVSREKKESFPLTVTSAQKNPTAFYLCASSPPGRPSNQPQHFGDGTRLSIL.